This T cell receptor beta chain was sequenced for a study of blood T cell repertoires in COVID-19. Whole-study context: Sites in the United States, Italy and Spain provided acute and convalescent COVID-19 samples. The analysed material was cDNA or gDNA that came from T cells, B-cell-depleted T cells, or PBMCs.

Authors' analysis steps: Amplification from reference gene primers served as the basis for estimated nucleated cell counts. The protocol was immunoSEQ multiplex PCR, while the TCRdb copy is restricted to in-frame clones and leaves out a portion. V and J calls plus clone size are reproduced from that table; the DNA served to infer D and trimming. The sample shows more than 45,000 clones, about 89% of them seen only once. Trimming left V 6 bases short and J 4 bases short, with 16 bases between. CDR1 MNHNY and CDR2 SVGAGI come from the germline V gene (reference sequence). The CDR3 length is 14 residues. This clone was detected once.

The receptor comes from a human donor in a cohort sampled during active COVID-19. The V and J genes are TRBV6-6 and TRBJ2-7, with TRBD1 as a possible D gene (8 bases). The sequencing sample was made of peripheral blood. As DNA, the CDR3 is TGTGCCAGCAGCGATGGACAGGGAGGGTACGAGCAGTACTTC. Translated, it gives CASSDGQGGYEQYF.